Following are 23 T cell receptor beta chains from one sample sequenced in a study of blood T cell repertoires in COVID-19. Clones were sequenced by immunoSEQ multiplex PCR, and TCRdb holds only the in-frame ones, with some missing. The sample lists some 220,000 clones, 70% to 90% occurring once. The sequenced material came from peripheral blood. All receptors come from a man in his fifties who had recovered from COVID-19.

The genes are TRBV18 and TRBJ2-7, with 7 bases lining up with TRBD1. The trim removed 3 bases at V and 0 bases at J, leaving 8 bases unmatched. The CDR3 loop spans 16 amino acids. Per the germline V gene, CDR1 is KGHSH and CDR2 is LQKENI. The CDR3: CASSPQDRASSYEQYF. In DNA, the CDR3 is TGTGCCAGCTCACCCCAAGACAGGGCAAGCTCCTACGAGCAGTACTTC.

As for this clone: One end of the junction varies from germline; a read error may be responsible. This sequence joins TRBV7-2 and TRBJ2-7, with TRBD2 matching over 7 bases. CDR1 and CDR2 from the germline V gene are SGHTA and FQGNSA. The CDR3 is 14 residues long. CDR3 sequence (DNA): TGTGCCAGCAGCTTAATGACAATTTTGCGGGAGTGGGACTTC. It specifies CASSLMTILREWDF.

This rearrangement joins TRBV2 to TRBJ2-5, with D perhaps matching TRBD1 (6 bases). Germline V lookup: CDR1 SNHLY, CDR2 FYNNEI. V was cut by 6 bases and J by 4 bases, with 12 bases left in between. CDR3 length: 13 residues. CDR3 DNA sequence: TGTGCCAGCAGCCGGACAGAAGTAGAGACCCAGTACTTC. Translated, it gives CASSRTEVETQYF.

The CDR3 DNA reads as TGTGCCAGCAGTTTTACTATGCTCCAATTAAGCTCCTACGAGCAGTACTTC. The encoded protein is CASSFTMLQLSSYEQYF. This chain links TRBV28 with TRBJ2-7; D gene unclear. Trimming removed 3 bases at V and 0 bases at J, with 18 bases between. This CDR3 is 17 amino acids long. CDR1 is MDHEN, CDR2 SYDVKM, per germline.

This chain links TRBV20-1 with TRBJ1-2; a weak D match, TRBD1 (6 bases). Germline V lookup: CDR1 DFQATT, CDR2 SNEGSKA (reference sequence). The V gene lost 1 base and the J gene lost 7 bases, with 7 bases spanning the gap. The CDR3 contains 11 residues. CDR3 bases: TGCAGTGCTAGAGGAGGGGGTGGCTACACCTTC. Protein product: CSARGGGGYTF.

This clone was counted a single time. CDR3 residues: CASRPLAGGETQYF. The CDR3 coding sequence is TGCGCCAGCAGGCCACTAGCGGGAGGGGAGACCCAGTACTTC. V gene TRBV5-1 combines with J gene TRBJ2-5, with TRBD2 identical over 13 bases. The CDR3 sequence is 14 residues long. Germline V gene lookup returns CDR1 SGHRS and CDR2 YFSETQ. V trimming: 5 bases; J trimming: 5 bases; junction bases outside the gene matches: 3.

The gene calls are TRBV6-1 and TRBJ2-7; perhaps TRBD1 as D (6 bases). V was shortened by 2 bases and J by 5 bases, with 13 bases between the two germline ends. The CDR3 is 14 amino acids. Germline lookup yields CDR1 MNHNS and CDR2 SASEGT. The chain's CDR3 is CASSERGQWDEQYF. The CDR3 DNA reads TGTGCCAGCAGTGAACGTGGACAGTGGGACGAGCAGTACTTC.

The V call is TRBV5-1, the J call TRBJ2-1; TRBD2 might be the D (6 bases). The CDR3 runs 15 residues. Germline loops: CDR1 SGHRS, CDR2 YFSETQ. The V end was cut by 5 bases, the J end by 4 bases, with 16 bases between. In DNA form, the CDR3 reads TGCGCCAGCAGTCTGGACACGGGGGAATACAATGAGCAGTTCTTC. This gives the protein CASSLDTGEYNEQFF.

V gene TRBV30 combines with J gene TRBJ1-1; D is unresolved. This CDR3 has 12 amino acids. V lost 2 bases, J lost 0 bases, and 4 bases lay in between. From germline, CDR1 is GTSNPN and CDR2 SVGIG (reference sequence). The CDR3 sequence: CAWSQMNTEAFF. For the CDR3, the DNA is TGTGCCTGGAGTCAAATGAACACTGAAGCTTTCTTT.

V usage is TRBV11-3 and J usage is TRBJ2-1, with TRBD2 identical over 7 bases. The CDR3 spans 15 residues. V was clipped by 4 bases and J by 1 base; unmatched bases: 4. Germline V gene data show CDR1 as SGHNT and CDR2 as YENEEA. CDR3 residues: CASSSSGVSYNEQFF. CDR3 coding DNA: TGTGCCAGCAGCTCGAGCGGGGTATCCTACAATGAGCAGTTCTTC.

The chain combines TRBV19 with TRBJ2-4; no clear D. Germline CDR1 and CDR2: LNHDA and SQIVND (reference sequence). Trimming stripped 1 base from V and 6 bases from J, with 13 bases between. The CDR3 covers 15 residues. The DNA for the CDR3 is TGTGCCAGTAGTATAGTAGCCGGAAGTGGAAACATTCAGTACTTC. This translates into CASSIVAGSGNIQYF.

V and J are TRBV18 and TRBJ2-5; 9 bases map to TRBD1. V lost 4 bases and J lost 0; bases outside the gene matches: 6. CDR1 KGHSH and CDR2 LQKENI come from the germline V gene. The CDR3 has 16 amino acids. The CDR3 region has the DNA TGTGCCAGCTCACGACGTGGGACAGGGTACCAAGAGACCCAGTACTTC. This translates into CASSRRGTGYQETQYF.

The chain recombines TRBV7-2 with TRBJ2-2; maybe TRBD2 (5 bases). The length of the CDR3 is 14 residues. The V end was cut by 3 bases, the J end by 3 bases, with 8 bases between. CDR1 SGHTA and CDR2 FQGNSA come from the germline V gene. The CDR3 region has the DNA TGTGCCAGCAGCTTCGGGGTGGACACCGGGGAGCTGTTTTTT. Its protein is CASSFGVDTGELFF.

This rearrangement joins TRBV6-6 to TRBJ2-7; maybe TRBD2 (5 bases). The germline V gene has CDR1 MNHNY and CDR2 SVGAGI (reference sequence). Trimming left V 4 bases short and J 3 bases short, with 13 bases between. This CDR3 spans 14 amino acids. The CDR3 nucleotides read TGTGCCAGCAGTTCCGGGGTCGCGGGCTACGAGCAGTACTTC. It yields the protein CASSSGVAGYEQYF.

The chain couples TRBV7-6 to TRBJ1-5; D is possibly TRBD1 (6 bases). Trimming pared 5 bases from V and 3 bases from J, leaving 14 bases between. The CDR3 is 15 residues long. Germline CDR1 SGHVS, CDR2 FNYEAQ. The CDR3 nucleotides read TGTGCCAGCAGCCCAGCGGCAGGGGCCAATCAGCCCCAGCATTTT. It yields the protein CASSPAAGANQPQHF.

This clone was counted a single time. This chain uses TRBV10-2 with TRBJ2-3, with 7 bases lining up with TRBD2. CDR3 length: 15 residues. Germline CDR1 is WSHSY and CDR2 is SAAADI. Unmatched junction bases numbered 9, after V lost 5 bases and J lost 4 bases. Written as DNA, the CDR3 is TGCGCCAGCAGTCGGGAAGCGGGACTGTCAGATACGCAGTATTTT. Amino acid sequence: CASSREAGLSDTQYF.

The CDR3 here is CASSRTSGSLAKNIQYF. CDR3 sequence (DNA): TGCGCCAGCAGTAGGACTAGCGGGAGCTTGGCCAAAAACATTCAGTACTTC. The chain employs TRBV23-1 and TRBJ2-4, with 13 positions matching TRBD2. TRBV23-1 is recorded as an ORF, its role being uncertain. The CDR3 is 17 residues long. The trim removed 5 bases at V and 1 base at J, leaving 5 bases unmatched.

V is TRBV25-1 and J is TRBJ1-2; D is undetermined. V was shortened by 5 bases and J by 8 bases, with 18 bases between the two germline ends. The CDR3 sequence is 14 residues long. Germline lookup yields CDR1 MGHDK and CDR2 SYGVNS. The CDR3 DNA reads TGTGCCAGCAGTTACTTAGAGGGAGCGAGCGGCTACACCTTC. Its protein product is CASSYLEGASGYTF.

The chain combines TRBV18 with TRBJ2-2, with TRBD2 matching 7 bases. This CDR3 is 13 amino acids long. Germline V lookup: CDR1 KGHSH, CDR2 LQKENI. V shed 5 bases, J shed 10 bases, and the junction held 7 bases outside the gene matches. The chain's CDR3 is CASSKRDGEELFF. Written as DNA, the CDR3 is TGTGCCAGCTCAAAGCGGGACGGTGAGGAGCTGTTTTTT.

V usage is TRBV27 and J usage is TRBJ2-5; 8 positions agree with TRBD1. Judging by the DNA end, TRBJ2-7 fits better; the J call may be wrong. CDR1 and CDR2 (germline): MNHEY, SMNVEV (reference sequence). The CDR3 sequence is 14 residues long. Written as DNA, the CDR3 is TGTGCCAGCAAGTTTCAGGGGGCTTCATACGAGCAGTACTTC. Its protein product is CASKFQGASYEQYF.

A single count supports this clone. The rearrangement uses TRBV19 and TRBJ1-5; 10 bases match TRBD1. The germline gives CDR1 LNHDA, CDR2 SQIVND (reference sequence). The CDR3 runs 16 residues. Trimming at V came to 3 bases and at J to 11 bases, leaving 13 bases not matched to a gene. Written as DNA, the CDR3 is TGTGCCAGTAGTATGGGCGGGACAGGGGATTTGCAGGCCCAGCATTTT. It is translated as CASSMGGTGDLQAQHF.

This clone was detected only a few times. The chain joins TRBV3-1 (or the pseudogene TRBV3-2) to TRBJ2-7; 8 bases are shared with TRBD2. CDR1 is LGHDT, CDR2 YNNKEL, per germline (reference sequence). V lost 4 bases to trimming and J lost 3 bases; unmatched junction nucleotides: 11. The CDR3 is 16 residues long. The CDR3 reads CASSPIKGLGIYEQYF. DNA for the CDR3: TGTGCCAGCAGCCCAATTAAGGGACTAGGGATCTACGAGCAGTACTTC.

The CDR3 reads CASSFSGFVTDTQYF. In nucleotides, the CDR3 is TGTGCCAGCAGTTTTTCAGGGTTTGTCACAGATACGCAGTATTTT. The rearrangement joins TRBV13 to TRBJ2-3, with D possibly being TRBD1 (5 bases). V lost 6 bases and J lost 2, with 15 bases in between. The CDR3 has 15 residues. Germline-derived CDR1 and CDR2 are PRHDT and FYEKMQ (reference sequence).